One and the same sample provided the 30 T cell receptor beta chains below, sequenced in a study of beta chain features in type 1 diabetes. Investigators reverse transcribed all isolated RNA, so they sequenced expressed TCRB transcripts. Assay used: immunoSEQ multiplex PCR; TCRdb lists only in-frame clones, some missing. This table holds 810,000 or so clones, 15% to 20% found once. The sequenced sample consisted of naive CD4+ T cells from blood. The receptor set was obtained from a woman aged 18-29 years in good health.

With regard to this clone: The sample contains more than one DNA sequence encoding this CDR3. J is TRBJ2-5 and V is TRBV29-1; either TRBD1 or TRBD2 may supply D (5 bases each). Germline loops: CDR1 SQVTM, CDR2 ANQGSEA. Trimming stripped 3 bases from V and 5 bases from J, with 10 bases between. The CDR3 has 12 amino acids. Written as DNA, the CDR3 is TGCAGCGTTGAGGGGGTTGGGGAGACCCAGTACTTC. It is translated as CSVEGVGETQYF.

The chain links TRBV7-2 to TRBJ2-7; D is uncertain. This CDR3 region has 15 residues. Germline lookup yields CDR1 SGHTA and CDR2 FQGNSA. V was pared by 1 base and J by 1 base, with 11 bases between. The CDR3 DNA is TGTGCCAGCAGCTTAGTCGCGGCAGATTCCTACGAGCAGTACTTC. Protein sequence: CASSLVAADSYEQYF.

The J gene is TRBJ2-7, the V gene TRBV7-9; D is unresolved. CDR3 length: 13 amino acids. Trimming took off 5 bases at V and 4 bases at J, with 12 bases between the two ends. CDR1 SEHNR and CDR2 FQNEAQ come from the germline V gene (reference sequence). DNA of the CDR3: TGTGCCAGCAGCCGAGACACGACATACGAGCAGTACTTC. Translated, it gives CASSRDTTYEQYF.

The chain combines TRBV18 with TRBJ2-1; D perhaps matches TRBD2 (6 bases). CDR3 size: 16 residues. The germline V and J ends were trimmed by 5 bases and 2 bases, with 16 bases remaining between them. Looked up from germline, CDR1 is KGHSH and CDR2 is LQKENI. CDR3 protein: CASSTGTPFPYNEQFF. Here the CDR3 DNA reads TGTGCCAGCTCAACCGGGACTCCGTTCCCCTACAATGAGCAGTTCTTC.

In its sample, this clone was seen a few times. CDR3 sequence (DNA): TGCGCCAGCAGCCGAAGACAGGATAACTATGGCTACACCTTC. Translated: CASSRRQDNYGYTF. V is TRBV5-1 and J is TRBJ1-2, with a tentative D call TRBD1 (6 bases). CDR1 and CDR2 (germline): SGHRS, YFSETQ. The CDR3 totals 14 residues. Trimming took 4 bases from V and 1 from J, leaving 11 bases between them.

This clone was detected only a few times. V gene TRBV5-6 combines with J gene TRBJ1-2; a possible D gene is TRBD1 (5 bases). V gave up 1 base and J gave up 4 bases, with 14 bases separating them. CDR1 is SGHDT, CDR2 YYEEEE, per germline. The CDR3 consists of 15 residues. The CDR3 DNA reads TGTGCCAGCAGCTTGCGCTCCAGGGCCCTCTATGGCTACACCTTC. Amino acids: CASSLRSRALYGYTF.

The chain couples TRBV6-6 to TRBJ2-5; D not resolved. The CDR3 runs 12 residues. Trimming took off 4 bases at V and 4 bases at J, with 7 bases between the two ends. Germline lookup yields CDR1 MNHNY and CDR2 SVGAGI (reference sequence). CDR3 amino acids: CASSSVGETQYF. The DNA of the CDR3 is TGTGCCAGCAGTTCGGTTGGAGAGACCCAGTACTTC.

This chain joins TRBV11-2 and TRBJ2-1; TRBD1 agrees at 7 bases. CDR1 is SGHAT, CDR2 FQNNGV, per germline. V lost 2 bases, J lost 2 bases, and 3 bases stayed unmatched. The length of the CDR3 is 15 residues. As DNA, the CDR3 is TGTGCCAGCAGCTTATTCCAGGGGGCCTACAATGAGCAGTTCTTC. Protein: CASSLFQGAYNEQFF.

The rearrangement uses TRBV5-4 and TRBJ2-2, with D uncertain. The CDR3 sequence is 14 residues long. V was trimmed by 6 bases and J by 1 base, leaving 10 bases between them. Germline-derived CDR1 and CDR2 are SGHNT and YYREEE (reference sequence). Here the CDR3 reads CASTTGGNTGELFF. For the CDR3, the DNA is TGTGCCAGCACCACTGGTGGGAACACCGGGGAGCTGTTTTTT.

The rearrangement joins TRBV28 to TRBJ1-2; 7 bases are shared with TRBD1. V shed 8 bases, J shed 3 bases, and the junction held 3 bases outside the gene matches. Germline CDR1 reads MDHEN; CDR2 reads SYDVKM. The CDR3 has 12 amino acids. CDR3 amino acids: CASWGTDYGYTF. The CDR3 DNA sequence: TGTGCCAGCTGGGGGACAGACTATGGCTACACCTTC.

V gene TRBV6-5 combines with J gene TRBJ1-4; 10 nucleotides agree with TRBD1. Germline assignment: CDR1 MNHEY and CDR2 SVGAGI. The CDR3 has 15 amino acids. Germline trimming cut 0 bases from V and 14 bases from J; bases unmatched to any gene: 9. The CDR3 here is CASSYSTGGRGRLFF. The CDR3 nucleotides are TGTGCCAGCAGTTACTCGACAGGGGGCCGTGGACGGCTGTTTTTT.

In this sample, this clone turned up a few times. CDR3 protein: CASSPSGSLPNEQFF. For the CDR3, the DNA is TGCGCCAGCAGCCCGAGCGGGAGTCTCCCCAATGAGCAGTTCTTC. J is TRBJ2-1 and V is TRBV5-1; 8 nucleotides align to TRBD2. There are 15 residues in the CDR3. CDR1 is SGHRS, CDR2 YFSETQ, per germline. Trimming at V came to 4 bases and at J to 6 bases, leaving 9 bases not matched to a gene. Full variable domain (missing parts from reference TRBV5-1 and TRBJ2-1): KAGVTQTPRYLIKTRGQQVTLSCSPISGHRSVSWYQQTPGQGLQFLFEYFSETQRNKGNFPGRFSGRQFSNSRSEMNVSTLELGDSALYLCASSPSGSLPNEQFFGPGTRLTVL.

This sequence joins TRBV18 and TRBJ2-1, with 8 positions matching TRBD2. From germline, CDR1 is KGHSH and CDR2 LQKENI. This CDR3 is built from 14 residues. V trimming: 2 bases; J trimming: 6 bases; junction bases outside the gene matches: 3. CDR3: CASSPELAVNEQFF. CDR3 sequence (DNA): TGTGCCAGCTCACCAGAACTAGCGGTCAATGAGCAGTTCTTC.

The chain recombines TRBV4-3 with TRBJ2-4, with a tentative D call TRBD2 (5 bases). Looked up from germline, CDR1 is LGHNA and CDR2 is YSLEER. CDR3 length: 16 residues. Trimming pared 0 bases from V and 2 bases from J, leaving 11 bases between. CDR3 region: CASSQEPSPSKNIQYF. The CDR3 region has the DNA TGCGCCAGCAGCCAAGAACCTAGCCCATCCAAAAACATTCAGTACTTC.

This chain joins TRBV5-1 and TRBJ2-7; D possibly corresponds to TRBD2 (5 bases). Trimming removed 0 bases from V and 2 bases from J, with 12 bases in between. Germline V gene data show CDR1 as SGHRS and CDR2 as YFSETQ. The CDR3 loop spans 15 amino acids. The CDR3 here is CASSLDTSIAYEQYF. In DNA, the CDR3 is TGCGCCAGCAGCTTGGATACTAGTATCGCCTACGAGCAGTACTTC. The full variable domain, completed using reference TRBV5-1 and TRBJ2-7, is KAGVTQTPRYLIKTRGQQVTLSCSPISGHRSVSWYQQTPGQGLQFLFEYFSETQRNKGNFPGRFSGRQFSNSRSEMNVSTLELGDSALYLCASSLDTSIAYEQYFGPGTRLTVT.

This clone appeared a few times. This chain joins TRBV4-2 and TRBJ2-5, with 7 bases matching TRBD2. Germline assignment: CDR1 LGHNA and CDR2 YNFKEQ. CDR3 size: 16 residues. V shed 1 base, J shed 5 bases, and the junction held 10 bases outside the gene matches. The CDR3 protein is CASSQGTSKSPETQYF. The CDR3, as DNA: TGTGCCAGCAGCCAAGGGACTAGTAAGTCCCCGGAGACCCAGTACTTC.

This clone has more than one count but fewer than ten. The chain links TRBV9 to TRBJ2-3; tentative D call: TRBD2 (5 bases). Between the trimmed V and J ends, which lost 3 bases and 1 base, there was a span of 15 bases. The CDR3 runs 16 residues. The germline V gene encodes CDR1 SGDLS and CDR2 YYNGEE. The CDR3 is CASSASPGAGTDTQYF. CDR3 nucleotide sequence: TGTGCCAGCAGCGCCTCACCAGGAGCGGGCACAGATACGCAGTATTTT.

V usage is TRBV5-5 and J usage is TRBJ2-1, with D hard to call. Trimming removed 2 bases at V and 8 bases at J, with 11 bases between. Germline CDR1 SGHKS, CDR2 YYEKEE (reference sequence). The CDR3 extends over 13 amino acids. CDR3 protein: CASSFFVEDEQFF. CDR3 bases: TGTGCCAGCAGCTTCTTTGTCGAGGATGAGCAGTTCTTC.

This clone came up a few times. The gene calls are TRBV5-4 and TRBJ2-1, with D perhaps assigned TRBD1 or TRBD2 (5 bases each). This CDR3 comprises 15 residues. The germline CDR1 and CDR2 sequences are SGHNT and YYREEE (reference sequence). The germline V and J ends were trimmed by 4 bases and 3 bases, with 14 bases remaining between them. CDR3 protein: CASSPGTIVYNEQFF. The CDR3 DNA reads TGTGCCAGCAGCCCCGGGACCATAGTCTACAATGAGCAGTTCTTC.

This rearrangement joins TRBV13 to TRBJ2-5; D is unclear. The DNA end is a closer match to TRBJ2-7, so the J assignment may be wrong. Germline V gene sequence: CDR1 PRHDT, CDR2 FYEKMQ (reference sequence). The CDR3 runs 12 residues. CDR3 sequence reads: CASSAQAYEQYF. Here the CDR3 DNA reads TGTGCCAGCAGTGCCCAGGCTTACGAGCAGTACTTC.

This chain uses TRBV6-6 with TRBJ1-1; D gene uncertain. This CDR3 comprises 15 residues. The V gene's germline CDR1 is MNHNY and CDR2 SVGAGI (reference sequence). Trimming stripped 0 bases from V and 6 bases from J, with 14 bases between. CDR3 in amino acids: CASSYSSSAVAEAFF. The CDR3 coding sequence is TGTGCCAGCAGTTACTCGAGCTCGGCAGTGGCTGAAGCTTTCTTT.

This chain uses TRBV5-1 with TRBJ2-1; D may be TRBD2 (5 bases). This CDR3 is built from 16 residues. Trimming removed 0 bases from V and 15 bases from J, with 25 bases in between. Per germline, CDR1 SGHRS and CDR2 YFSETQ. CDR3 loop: CASSLDGGSSRYHRFF. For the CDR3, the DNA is TGCGCCAGCAGCTTGGACGGCGGGTCTAGTCGTTATCACCGGTTCTTC.

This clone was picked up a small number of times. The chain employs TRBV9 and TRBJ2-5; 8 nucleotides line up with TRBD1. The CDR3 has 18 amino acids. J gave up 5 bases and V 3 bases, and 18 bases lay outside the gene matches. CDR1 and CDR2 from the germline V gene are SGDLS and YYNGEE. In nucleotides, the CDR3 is TGTGCCAGCAGCGGGCGACAGGGGACTGAGGGAAGAAAGGAGACCCAGTACTTC. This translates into CASSGRQGTEGRKETQYF.

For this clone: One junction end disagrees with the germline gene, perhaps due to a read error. CDR3 amino acids: CASSGRLAGVNNEQFF. CDR3 coding DNA: TGTGCCAGCAGTGGCCGACTAGCGGGAGTCAACAATGAGCAGTTCTTC. This chain links TRBV10-3 with TRBJ2-1; TRBD2 agrees at 12 bases. The CDR3 loop spans 16 amino acids. Germline V gene lookup returns CDR1 ENHRY and CDR2 SYGVKD.

CDR3: CSGIILPNYEQYF. CDR3 sequence (DNA): TGCAGCGGTATAATATTACCCAACTACGAGCAGTACTTC. This chain joins TRBV29-1 and TRBJ2-7; the D is unclear. This CDR3 is built from 13 residues. V lost 7 bases, J lost 3 bases, and 16 bases lay in between. The V gene's germline CDR1 is SQVTM and CDR2 ANQGSEA.

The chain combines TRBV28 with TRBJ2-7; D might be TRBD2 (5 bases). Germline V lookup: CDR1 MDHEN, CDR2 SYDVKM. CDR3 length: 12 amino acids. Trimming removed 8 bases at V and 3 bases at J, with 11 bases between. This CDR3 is CASLESGYEQYF. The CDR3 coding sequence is TGTGCCAGCTTAGAAAGCGGCTACGAGCAGTACTTC. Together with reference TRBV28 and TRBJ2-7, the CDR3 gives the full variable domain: DVKVTQSSRYLVKRTGEKVFLECVQDMDHENMFWYRQDPGLGLRLIYFSYDVKMKEKGDIPEGYSVSREKKERFSLILESASTNQTSMYLCASLESGYEQYFGPGTRLTVT.

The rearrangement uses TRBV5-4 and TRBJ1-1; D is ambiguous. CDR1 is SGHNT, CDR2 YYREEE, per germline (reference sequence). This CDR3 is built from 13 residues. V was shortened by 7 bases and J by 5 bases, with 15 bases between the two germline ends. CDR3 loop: CASCRHPSTEAFF. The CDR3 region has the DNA TGTGCCAGCTGTAGACACCCGAGTACTGAAGCTTTCTTT.

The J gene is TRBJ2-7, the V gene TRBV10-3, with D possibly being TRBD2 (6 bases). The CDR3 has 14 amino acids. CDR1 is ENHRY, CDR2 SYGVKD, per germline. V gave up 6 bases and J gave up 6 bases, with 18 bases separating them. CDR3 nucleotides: TGTGCCATCAGGGAGACTAGGAACCTTCCCGAGCAGTACTTC. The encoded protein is CAIRETRNLPEQYF.

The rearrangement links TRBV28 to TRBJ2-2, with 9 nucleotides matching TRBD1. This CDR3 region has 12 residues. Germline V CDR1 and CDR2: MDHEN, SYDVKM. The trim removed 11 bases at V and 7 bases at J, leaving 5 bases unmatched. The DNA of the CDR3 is TGTGCCTACAGGGGGCAAGACGGGGAGCTGTTTTTT. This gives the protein CAYRGQDGELFF.

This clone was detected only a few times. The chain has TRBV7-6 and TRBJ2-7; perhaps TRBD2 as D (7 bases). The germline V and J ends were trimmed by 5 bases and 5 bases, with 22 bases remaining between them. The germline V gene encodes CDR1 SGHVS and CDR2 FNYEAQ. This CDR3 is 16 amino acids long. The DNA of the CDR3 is TGTGCCAGCAGCGCTCGTGGGGGCGGGAGTGTCCACGAGCAGTACTTC. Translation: CASSARGGGSVHEQYF.